The next 17 T cell receptor beta chains were all read from a single sample in a study of cytomegalovirus exposure and HLA in healthy donors. Only in-frame clones appear in the TCRdb table, and some are missing; sequencing was by immunoSEQ multiplex PCR. Of about 140,000 clones in the sample, roughly nine tenths were seen once. The sample was PBMCs. Source of these receptors: a man younger than 35 in good health and CMV-seronegative.

In DNA, the CDR3 is TGTGCCAGCAGCCAAGATCTGAGGGATACGCAGTATTTT. Protein sequence: CASSQDLRDTQYF. The chain employs TRBV14 and TRBJ2-3; unclear D gene. V lost 0 bases to trimming and J lost 6 bases, with 7 bases between them. The CDR3 is 13 residues long. Germline loops: CDR1 SGHDN, CDR2 FVKESK.

This rearrangement joins TRBV30 to TRBJ1-4; 10 bases match TRBD1. The germline V gene encodes CDR1 GTSNPN and CDR2 SVGIG (reference sequence). The CDR3 runs 15 residues. The trim removed 3 bases at V and 6 bases at J, leaving 7 bases unmatched. The CDR3 protein is CAWRTPGQGDEKLFF. The CDR3 DNA reads TGTGCCTGGAGGACCCCCGGACAGGGGGATGAAAAACTGTTTTTT.

The chain combines TRBV6-5 with TRBJ2-7; TRBD2 might be the D (6 bases). Germline assignment: CDR1 MNHEY and CDR2 SVGAGI. This CDR3 is built from 14 residues. V was shortened by 0 bases and J by 0 bases, with 6 bases between the two germline ends. The CDR3 is CASSYSEGSYEQYF. For the CDR3, the DNA is TGTGCCAGCAGTTACTCGGAGGGCTCCTACGAGCAGTACTTC.

This clone has only a few counts. This chain links TRBV5-1 with TRBJ1-6, with 8 bases aligning to TRBD1. The CDR3 has 15 residues. V was clipped by 2 bases and J by 4 bases; unmatched bases: 2. Per the germline V gene, CDR1 is SGHRS and CDR2 is YFSETQ. The CDR3 reads CASSFRGLYNSPLHF. The CDR3 nucleotides are TGCGCCAGCAGCTTCAGGGGGCTGTATAATTCACCCCTCCACTTT.

The chain recombines TRBV6-1 with TRBJ2-1, with D possibly being TRBD2 (6 bases). The CDR3 is 13 residues long. V was trimmed by 6 bases and J by 2 bases, leaving 8 bases between them. Germline loops: CDR1 MNHNS, CDR2 SASEGT. This chain's CDR3 is CASREGTYNEQFF. CDR3 bases: TGTGCCAGCAGGGAGGGTACCTACAATGAGCAGTTCTTC.

The chain is built from TRBV7-9 and TRBJ2-4, with 7 bases that match TRBD1. V gave up 2 bases and J gave up 5 bases; unmatched junction bases: 6. This CDR3 region has 15 residues. The germline CDR1 and CDR2 sequences are SEHNR and FQNEAQ (reference sequence). This CDR3 reads CASSLLGDRENIQYF. CDR3 DNA sequence: TGTGCCAGCAGCTTATTGGGGGACAGAGAAAACATTCAGTACTTC. The full variable domain, its missing parts supplied by reference TRBV7-9 and TRBJ2-4, is DTGVSQNPRHKITKRGQNVTFRCDPISEHNRLYWYRQTLGQGPEFLTYFQNEAQLEKSRLLSDRFSAERPKGSFSTLEIQRTEQGDSAMYLCASSLLGDRENIQYFGAGTRLSVL.

This clone has more than one count but fewer than ten. This chain links TRBV7-2 with TRBJ1-2, with 10 bases lining up with TRBD1. Germline V gives CDR1 SGHTA, CDR2 FQGNSA. The CDR3 length is 15 residues. Unmatched junction bases numbered 3, after V lost 1 base and J lost 4 bases. The DNA for the CDR3 is TGTGCCAGCAGCTTAGTGACAGGGGGCGGCTATGGCTACACCTTC. This codes for CASSLVTGGGYGYTF.

The chain recombines TRBV19 with TRBJ1-5; D uncertain. Germline V gene data show CDR1 as LNHDA and CDR2 as SQIVND (reference sequence). Trimming left V 4 bases short and J 3 bases short, with 7 bases between. CDR3 length: 13 amino acids. The CDR3: CASSRSVNQPQHF. The CDR3, as DNA: TGTGCCAGTAGTAGATCGGTCAATCAGCCCCAGCATTTT. Based on the CDR3 plus reference TRBV19 and TRBJ1-5, the full variable domain is DGGITQSPKYLFRKEGQNVTLSCEQNLNHDAMYWYRQDPGQGLRLIYYSQIVNDFQKGDIAEGYSVSREKKESFPLTVTSAQKNPTAFYLCASSRSVNQPQHFGDGTRLSIL.

V usage is TRBV6-5 and J usage is TRBJ2-7, with TRBD2 matching 11 bases. The germline CDR1 and CDR2 sequences are MNHEY and SVGAGI. The CDR3 sequence is 15 residues long. V lost 6 bases to trimming and J lost 3 bases; unmatched junction nucleotides: 7. Written as DNA, the CDR3 is TGTGCCAGCAGACTACTAGCGGGAGTCAACTACGAGCAGTACTTC. It specifies CASRLLAGVNYEQYF.

The chain combines TRBV4-1 with TRBJ2-7; D perhaps matches TRBD2 (5 bases). There are 14 residues in the CDR3. V lost 4 bases and J lost 4, with 14 bases in between. The germline gives CDR1 MGHRA, CDR2 YSYEKL. The CDR3 DNA reads TGCGCCAGCAGCCGGTCAGAGGGCCCATACGAGCAGTACTTC. It specifies CASSRSEGPYEQYF.

The genes are TRBV5-1 and TRBJ2-3; 7 nucleotides agree with TRBD1. Trimming cost V 4 bases and J 4 bases; bases outside gene matches: 6. CDR1 is SGHRS and CDR2 is YFSETQ in the germline V gene. The CDR3 has 14 residues. CDR3 nucleotides: TGCGCCAGCAGCCCCGGGACAGCATCAGATACGCAGTATTTT. Amino acid sequence: CASSPGTASDTQYF. Full variable domain (missing parts from reference TRBV5-1 and TRBJ2-3): KAGVTQTPRYLIKTRGQQVTLSCSPISGHRSVSWYQQTPGQGLQFLFEYFSETQRNKGNFPGRFSGRQFSNSRSEMNVSTLELGDSALYLCASSPGTASDTQYFGPGTRLTVL.

The V and J genes are TRBV7-4 and TRBJ2-5; the D gene is possibly TRBD1 (6 bases). V was clipped by 5 bases and J by 5 bases, with 9 bases between them. The length of the CDR3 is 12 residues. Germline V lookup: CDR1 SGHVT, CDR2 SQSDAQ. The CDR3 sequence: CASSPTGETQYF. The CDR3 nucleotides are TGTGCCAGCAGCCCAACAGGGGAGACCCAGTACTTC. Together with reference TRBV7-4 and TRBJ2-5, the CDR3 gives the full variable domain: GAGVSQSPRYKVAKRGRDVALRCDSISGHVTLYWYRQTLGQGSEVLTYSQSDAQRDKSGRPSGRFSAERPERSVSTLKIQRTEQGDSAVYLCASSPTGETQYFGPGTRLLVL.

The V gene is TRBV20-1, the J gene TRBJ2-5, with a tentative D call TRBD2 (6 bases). The end of the DNA is better explained by TRBJ2-7, so the J call may be wrong. CDR1 and CDR2 from the germline V gene are DFQATT and SNEGSKA (reference sequence). This CDR3 has 11 residues. The CDR3 coding sequence is TGCAGTGCAACGGGGGACTACGAGCAGTACTTC. This gives the protein CSATGDYEQYF.

This chain links TRBV2 with TRBJ2-5; D is ambiguous. V was cut by 6 bases and J by 2 bases, with 7 bases left in between. This CDR3 is built from 12 residues. Germline V gene lookup returns CDR1 SNHLY and CDR2 FYNNEI. CDR3 DNA sequence: TGTGCCAGCAGGCGGAGACAAGAGACCCAGTACTTC. The encoded protein is CASRRRQETQYF.

This rearrangement joins TRBV14 to TRBJ2-2; maybe TRBD1 (5 bases). The CDR3 consists of 13 residues. Per the germline V gene, CDR1 is SGHDN and CDR2 is FVKESK. V was trimmed by 4 bases and J by 5 bases, leaving 8 bases between them. Written as DNA, the CDR3 is TGTGCCAGCAGCCGGGGCGGTACCGGGGAGCTGTTTTTT. As protein: CASSRGGTGELFF.

The chain links TRBV27 to TRBJ1-6, with 8 bases identical to TRBD1. Germline-derived CDR1 and CDR2 are MNHEY and SMNVEV (reference sequence). The CDR3 consists of 16 residues. With 5 bases clipped from V and 3 bases from J, the junction kept 6 bases outside the gene matches. The CDR3 DNA follows: TGTGCCAGCAGTCCCCAGGGGGCCTTCTATAATTCACCCCTCCACTTT. Its protein is CASSPQGAFYNSPLHF.

The gene calls are TRBV7-9 and TRBJ2-7; perhaps TRBD1 as D (6 bases). Trimming left V 5 bases short and J 3 bases short, with 8 bases between. CDR1 is SEHNR, CDR2 FQNEAQ, per germline (reference sequence). This CDR3 spans 12 amino acids. CDR3 in DNA: TGTGCCAGCAGCCCGACAGGCTACGAGCAGTACTTC. Amino acids: CASSPTGYEQYF.